Listed here are 6 T cell receptor beta chains from one sample, sequenced in a study of CD8+CD57+ T cells in acquired aplastic anemia. The template for TCR beta VDJ and CDR3 sequence profiling was genomic DNA. TCRdb reprocessed the reads with MiXCR, giving one entry per CDR3 protein. The top ten clones hold 6.5% to 10% of a sample with about 270,000 distinct CDR3 sequences, roughly three fifths of them seen once. The material sequenced was sorted CD4+, CD8+, or CD8+CD57+ T cells (not recorded which) from PBMCs. These receptors originate from a human donor with severe aplastic anemia or a healthy control (not recorded which).

This clonotype was detected many times. The gene calls are TRBV25-1 and TRBJ2-7; maybe TRBD2 (5 bases). The CDR3 is made up of 15 amino acids. Germline-derived CDR1 and CDR2 are MGHDK and SYGVNS. V was clipped by 5 bases and J by 4 bases, with 18 bases between them. The CDR3 nucleotides read TGTGCCAGCAGTCCCTCGGACTGGGCCGCATACGAGCAGTACTTC. Protein sequence: CASSPSDWAAYEQYF.

This clonotype showed up many times. The chain couples TRBV5-5 to TRBJ2-7; D might be TRBD2 (5 bases). Trimming shortened V by 1 base and J by 0 bases, and 8 bases separated the two germline ends. Germline V gene sequence: CDR1 SGHKS, CDR2 YYEKEE (reference sequence). This CDR3 has 14 amino acids. This CDR3 reads CASSLTGVSYEQYF. The CDR3 DNA is TGTGCCAGCAGCTTGACCGGGGTCTCCTACGAGCAGTACTTC.

Regarding this clonotype: A junction end diverges from the germline sequence, so it may reflect a read error. The V gene is TRBV29-1, the J gene TRBJ1-1; D unclear. The CDR3 is 13 amino acids. Germline V CDR1 and CDR2: SQVTM, ANQGSEA. Here the CDR3 reads CSVGSGFPPMLVF. The CDR3 DNA follows: TGCAGCGTTGGGTCGGGCTTCCCCCCGATGTTGGTCTTT.

CDR3 residues: CASSLDPGRNEKLFF. The CDR3 DNA reads TGTGCCAGCAGCTTAGATCCGGGTCGGAATGAAAAACTGTTTTTT. The V and J genes are TRBV7-9 and TRBJ1-4; D not resolved. Germline CDR1 is SEHNR and CDR2 is FQNEAQ (reference sequence). With 1 base removed from V and 5 bases from J, the gap between germline ends came to 11 bases. The CDR3 spans 15 residues. Drawing the rest from reference TRBV7-9 and TRBJ1-4, the complete variable domain is DTGVSQNPRHKITKRGQNVTFRCDPISEHNRLYWYRQTLGQGPEFLTYFQNEAQLEKSRLLSDRFSAERPKGSFSTLEIQRTEQGDSAMYLCASSLDPGRNEKLFFGSGTQLSVL.

This clonotype was seen repeatedly, ten times or more. The V call is TRBV3-1, the J call TRBJ1-1; the D is unclear. The CDR3 loop spans 14 amino acids. The germline gives CDR1 LGHDT, CDR2 YNNKEL (reference sequence). Trimming took 0 bases from V and 1 from J, leaving 6 bases between them. The CDR3 nucleotides read TGTGCCAGCAGCCAAGAGAGACAGAACACTGAAGCTTTCTTT. Translation gives CASSQERQNTEAFF.

The rearrangement joins TRBV7-9 to TRBJ2-3; 7 nucleotides agree with TRBD2. Germline V gene data show CDR1 as SEHNR and CDR2 as FQNEAQ (reference sequence). V shed 5 bases, J shed 1 base, and the junction held 12 bases outside the gene matches. The length of the CDR3 is 17 residues. As DNA, the CDR3 is TGTGCCAGCAGCCCTAGTGGGGGGAGCGGGGGCACAGATACGCAGTATTTT. It yields the protein CASSPSGGSGGTDTQYF.